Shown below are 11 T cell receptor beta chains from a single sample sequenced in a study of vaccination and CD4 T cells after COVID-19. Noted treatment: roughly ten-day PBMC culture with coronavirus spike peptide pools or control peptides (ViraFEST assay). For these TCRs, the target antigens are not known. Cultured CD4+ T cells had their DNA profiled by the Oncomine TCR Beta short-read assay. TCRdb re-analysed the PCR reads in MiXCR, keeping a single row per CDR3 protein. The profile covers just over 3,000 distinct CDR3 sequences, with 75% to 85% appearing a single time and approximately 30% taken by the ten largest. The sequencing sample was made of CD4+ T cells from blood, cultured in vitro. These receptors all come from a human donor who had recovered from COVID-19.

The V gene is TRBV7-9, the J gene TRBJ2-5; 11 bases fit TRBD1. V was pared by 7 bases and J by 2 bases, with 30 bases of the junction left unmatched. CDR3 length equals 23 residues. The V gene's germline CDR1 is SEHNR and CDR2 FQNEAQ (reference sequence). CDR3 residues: CASILKGIGTGGKRVPDQETQYF. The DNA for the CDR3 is TGTGCCAGCATCCTAAAGGGGATCGGGACAGGGGGAAAAAGGGTACCGGATCAAGAGACCCAGTACTTC.

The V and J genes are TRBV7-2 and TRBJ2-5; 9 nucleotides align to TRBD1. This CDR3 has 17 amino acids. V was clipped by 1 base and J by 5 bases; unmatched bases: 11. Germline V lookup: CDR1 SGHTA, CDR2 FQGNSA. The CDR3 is CASSLDPGTGMKETQYF. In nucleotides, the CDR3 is TGTGCCAGCAGCTTAGATCCCGGGACAGGGATGAAGGAGACCCAGTACTTC.

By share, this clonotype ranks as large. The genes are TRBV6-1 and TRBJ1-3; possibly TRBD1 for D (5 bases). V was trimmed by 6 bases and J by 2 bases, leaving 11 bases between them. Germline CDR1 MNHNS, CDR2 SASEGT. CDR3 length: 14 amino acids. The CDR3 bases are TGTGCCAGCAGCGAAAAGGGGACTGGAAACACCATATATTTT. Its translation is CASSEKGTGNTIYF.

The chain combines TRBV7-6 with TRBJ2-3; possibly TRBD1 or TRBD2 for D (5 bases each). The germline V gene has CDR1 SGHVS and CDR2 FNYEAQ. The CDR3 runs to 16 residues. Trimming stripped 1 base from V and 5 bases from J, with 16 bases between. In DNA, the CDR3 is TGTGCCAGCAGCTTAGGCTCCGGGACCCGTGGAGATACGCAGTATTTT. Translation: CASSLGSGTRGDTQYF.

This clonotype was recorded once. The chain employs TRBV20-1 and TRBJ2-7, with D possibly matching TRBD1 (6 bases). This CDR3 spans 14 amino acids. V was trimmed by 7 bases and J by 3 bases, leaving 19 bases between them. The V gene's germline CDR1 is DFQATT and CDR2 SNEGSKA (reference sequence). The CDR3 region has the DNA TGCAGTGTCACACTCGGACAGTCCGGCTACGAGCAGTACTTC. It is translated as CSVTLGQSGYEQYF.

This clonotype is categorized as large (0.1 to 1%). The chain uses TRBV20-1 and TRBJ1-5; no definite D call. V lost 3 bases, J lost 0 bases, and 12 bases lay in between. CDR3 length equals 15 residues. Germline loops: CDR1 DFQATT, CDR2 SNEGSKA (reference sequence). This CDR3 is CSASGPAYSNQPQHF. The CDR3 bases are TGCAGTGCTAGTGGGCCAGCATATAGCAATCAGCCCCAGCATTTT.

CDR3 residues: CASSLISNYGYTF. CDR3 nucleotides: TGCGCCAGCAGCTTGATCAGTAACTATGGCTACACCTTC. The rearrangement uses TRBV5-1 and TRBJ1-2; D is unclear. CDR3 size: 13 residues. Germline loops: CDR1 SGHRS, CDR2 YFSETQ. The V and J ends lost 1 base and 1 base respectively, with 5 bases between them. Looking up the rest from reference TRBV5-1 and TRBJ1-2 gives the full variable domain: KAGVTQTPRYLIKTRGQQVTLSCSPISGHRSVSWYQQTPGQGLQFLFEYFSETQRNKGNFPGRFSGRQFSNSRSEMNVSTLELGDSALYLCASSLISNYGYTFGSGTRLTVV.

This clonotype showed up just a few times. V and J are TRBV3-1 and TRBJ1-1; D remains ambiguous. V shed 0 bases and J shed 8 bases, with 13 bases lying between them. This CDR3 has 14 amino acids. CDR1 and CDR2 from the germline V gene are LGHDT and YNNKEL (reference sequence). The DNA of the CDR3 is TGTGCCAGCAGCCAAGATTACGGGTACAGAGAAGCTTTCTTT. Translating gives CASSQDYGYREAFF.

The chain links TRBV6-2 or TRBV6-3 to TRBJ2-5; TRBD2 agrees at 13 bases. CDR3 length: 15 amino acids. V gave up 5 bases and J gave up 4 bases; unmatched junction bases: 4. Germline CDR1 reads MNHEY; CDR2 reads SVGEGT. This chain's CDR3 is CASSRRLAGGETQYF. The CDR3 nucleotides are TGTGCCAGCAGTCGGAGACTAGCGGGGGGAGAGACCCAGTACTTC.

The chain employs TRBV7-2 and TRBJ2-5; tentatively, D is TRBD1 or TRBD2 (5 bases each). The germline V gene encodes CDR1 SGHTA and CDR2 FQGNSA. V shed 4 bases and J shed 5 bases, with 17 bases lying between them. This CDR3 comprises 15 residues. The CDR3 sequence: CASSSPPGRRETQYF. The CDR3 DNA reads TGTGCCAGCAGCTCCCCTCCGGGACGCAGGGAGACCCAGTACTTC.

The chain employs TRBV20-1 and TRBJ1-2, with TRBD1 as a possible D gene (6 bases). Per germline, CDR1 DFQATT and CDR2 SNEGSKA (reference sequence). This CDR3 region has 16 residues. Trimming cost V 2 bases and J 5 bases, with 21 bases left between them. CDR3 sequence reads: CSARSPEGGTAYGYTF. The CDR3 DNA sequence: TGCAGTGCTAGATCCCCCGAGGGGGGGACGGCTTATGGCTACACCTTC.